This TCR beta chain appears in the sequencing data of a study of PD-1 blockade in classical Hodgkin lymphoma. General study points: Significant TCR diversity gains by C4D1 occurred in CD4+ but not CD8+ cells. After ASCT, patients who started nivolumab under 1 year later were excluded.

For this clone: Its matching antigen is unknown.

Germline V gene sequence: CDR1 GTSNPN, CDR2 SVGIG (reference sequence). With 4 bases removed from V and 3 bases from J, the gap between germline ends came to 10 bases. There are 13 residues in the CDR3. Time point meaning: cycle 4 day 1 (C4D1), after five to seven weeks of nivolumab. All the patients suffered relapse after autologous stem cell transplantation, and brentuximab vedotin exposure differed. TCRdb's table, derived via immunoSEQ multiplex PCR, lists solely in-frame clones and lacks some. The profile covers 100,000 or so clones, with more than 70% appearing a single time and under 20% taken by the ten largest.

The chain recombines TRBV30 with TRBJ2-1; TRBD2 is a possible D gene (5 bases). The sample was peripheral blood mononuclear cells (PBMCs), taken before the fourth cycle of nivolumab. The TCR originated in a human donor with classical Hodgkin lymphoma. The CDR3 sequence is CAWNLRDYNEQFF. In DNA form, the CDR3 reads TGTGCCTGGAACCTCCGGGACTACAATGAGCAGTTCTTC.